This T cell receptor (beta chain) was sequenced in a study of blood T cell repertoires in COVID-19. Turning to the study itself: Samples of COVID-19 (acute and convalescent) were obtained from the United States, Italy and Spain.

Authors' methods: Quantification of nucleated cells was approximated via reference gene primer amplification. Measured with immunoSEQ multiplex PCR; TCRdb has only the in-frame clones, and not every one. Clonal size and the V and J genes are those of that table, whereas D and trimming came from the DNA. Among a few hundred thousand clones listed, roughly 90% were seen once. V lost 4 bases, J lost 7 bases, and 13 bases stayed unmatched. Per germline, CDR1 SGHRS and CDR2 YFSETQ. The CDR3 extends over 15 amino acids. The chain recombines TRBV5-1 with TRBJ2-7; 8 nucleotides line up with TRBD2. Sequencing was carried out using peripheral blood. The receptor's source is a woman in her 30s with COVID-19, enrolled during active disease. The CDR3 bases are TGCGCCAGCAGCCCCTCCGGGACTAGGGCTAGAGAGCAGTACTTC. Translating gives CASSPSGTRAREQYF.